The 29 T cell receptor beta chains given below trace back to one sample, sequenced in a study of T cells in localized non-small cell lung cancer (dated by TCRdb to between 2020 and 2021). Receptors were amplified or captured by the immunoSEQ multiplex PCR assay. This is the immuneACCESS table as TCRdb keeps it, with only in-frame sequences that have V and J called. A part of the clones is gone; compared with another copy, unresolved V genes explain less than half, and the rest is unexplained. Present in this sample are about 43,000 clones, more than 85% of which were seen just once. The ten most abundant clones make up about 10% of the sample. The sample consisted of PBMCs, taken before any cancer treatment. The origin of the receptors is a woman aged 40 to 75 with stage II lung adenocarcinoma.

The chain recombines TRBV11-2 with TRBJ1-1, with TRBD1 identical over 8 bases. Germline values: CDR1 SGHAT, CDR2 FQNNGV. The trim removed 4 bases at V and 0 bases at J, leaving 7 bases unmatched. The CDR3 is made up of 16 amino acids. The CDR3 loop reads CASSSQGQDLNTEAFF. CDR3 nucleotide sequence: TGTGCCAGCAGCTCCCAGGGACAGGACTTGAACACTGAAGCTTTCTTT.

The J gene is TRBJ2-6, the V gene TRBV25-1, with D uncertain. CDR1 and CDR2 (germline): MGHDK, SYGVNS. This CDR3 is built from 12 residues. Trimming took off 7 bases at V and 3 bases at J, with 4 bases between the two ends. Written as DNA, the CDR3 is TGTGCCAGCAAAAATGGGGCCAACGTCCTGACTTTC. Translation gives CASKNGANVLTF. Using reference TRBV25-1 and TRBJ2-6 for the parts outside the CDR3, the full variable domain is EADIYQTPRYLVIGTGKKITLECSQTMGHDKMYWYQQDPGMELHLIHYSYGVNSTEKGDLSSESTVSRIRTEHFPLTLESARPSHTSQYLCASKNGANVLTFGAGSRLTVL.

This clone was detected a few times. The gene calls are TRBV19 and TRBJ2-2, with D tentatively TRBD2 (6 bases). This CDR3 comprises 13 residues. The V gene lost 9 bases and the J gene lost 4 bases, with 12 bases spanning the gap. In germline, CDR1 is LNHDA, CDR2 SQIVND (reference sequence). CDR3 amino acids: CASRSGFTGELFF. CDR3 in DNA: TGTGCCAGCCGTAGCGGATTCACCGGGGAGCTGTTTTTT.

V is TRBV18 and J is TRBJ2-2; 10 bases are a match to TRBD1. Germline V gene sequence: CDR1 KGHSH, CDR2 LQKENI. The CDR3 sequence is 16 residues long. The V and J ends lost 4 bases and 4 bases, in that order; junction bases with no gene match: 6. CDR3 sequence reads: CASSQGQGILTGELFF. CDR3 bases: TGTGCCAGCTCACAGGGACAGGGGATTCTCACCGGGGAGCTGTTTTTT.

This clone showed up just once. This chain joins TRBV6-6 and TRBJ2-5; D perhaps matches TRBD2 (5 bases). This CDR3 has 14 residues. V lost 4 bases to trimming and J lost 7 bases, with 16 bases between them. The germline gives CDR1 MNHNY, CDR2 SVGAGI (reference sequence). CDR3 bases: TGTGCCAGCAGTTCACGGGCGGCCCGGGGGACCCAGTACTTC. Amino acids: CASSSRAARGTQYF.

The chain is built from TRBV7-3 and TRBJ1-5; D gene unclear. This CDR3 is built from 13 residues. The V gene lost 4 bases and the J gene lost 15 bases, with 19 bases spanning the gap. The germline V gene encodes CDR1 SGHTA and CDR2 FQGTGA. CDR3 protein: CASSSTPFSDLHF. For the CDR3, the DNA is TGTGCCAGCAGCTCCACTCCGTTTTCCGACTTGCATTTT. Complete variable domain (other parts from reference TRBV7-3 and TRBJ1-5): GAGVSQTPSNKVTEKGKYVELRCDPISGHTALYWYRQSLGQGPEFLIYFQGTGAADDSGLPNDRFFAVRPEGSVSTLKIQRTERGDSAVYLCASSSTPFSDLHFGDGTRLSIL.

The chain employs TRBV7-9 and TRBJ2-5, with D possibly matching TRBD2 (7 bases). The V end was cut by 1 base, the J end by 2 bases, with 17 bases between. Germline CDR1 reads SEHNR; CDR2 reads FQNEAQ (reference sequence). This CDR3 has 17 amino acids. The CDR3 loop is CASSLEGGRGLQETQYF. As DNA, the CDR3 is TGTGCCAGCAGCTTAGAGGGGGGAAGGGGACTACAAGAGACCCAGTACTTC.

The DNA for the CDR3 is TGTGCCAGCAGCTTAGGGTTACTAGCGGGAGGGCTCAATGAGCAGTTCTTC. Translating it yields CASSLGLLAGGLNEQFF. V and J are TRBV11-2 and TRBJ2-1; 13 bases fit TRBD2. Unmatched junction bases numbered 6, after V lost 1 base and J lost 6 bases. This CDR3 spans 17 amino acids. Germline CDR1 reads SGHAT; CDR2 reads FQNNGV.

V usage is TRBV5-1 and J usage is TRBJ2-3; TRBD2 is a possible D gene (7 bases). The V end was cut by 5 bases, the J end by 3 bases, with 16 bases between. From germline, CDR1 is SGHRS and CDR2 YFSETQ. This CDR3 has 15 residues. Written as DNA, the CDR3 is TGCGCCAGCAGAGAGTGGGGGGGCCAGACAGATACGCAGTATTTT. This encodes CASREWGGQTDTQYF.

The chain joins TRBV25-1 to TRBJ2-7; TRBD2 matches at 13 bases. The CDR3 has 17 residues. Trimming took 5 bases from V and 3 from J; bases not matched to a gene: 10. Germline V gene sequence: CDR1 MGHDK, CDR2 SYGVNS. The CDR3 DNA follows: TGTGCCAGCAGTACCCCCGGGACTAGCGGGGCCCGCTACGAGCAGTACTTC. This encodes CASSTPGTSGARYEQYF.

The J gene is TRBJ1-5, the V gene TRBV25-1; D is uncertain. Germline V lookup: CDR1 MGHDK, CDR2 SYGVNS. Trimming took 0 bases from V and 4 from J, leaving 4 bases between them. CDR3 size: 13 residues. The CDR3, as DNA: TGTGCCAGCAGTGAATATGGAAATCAGCCCCAGCATTTT. It codes for CASSEYGNQPQHF.

This chain connects TRBV2 to TRBJ2-7; 9 bases align to TRBD1. The CDR3 is made up of 17 amino acids. V lost 1 base and J lost 4; bases outside the gene matches: 11. CDR1 SNHLY and CDR2 FYNNEI come from the germline V gene. CDR3 sequence reads: CASSEVSVGTGKYEQYF. DNA of the CDR3: TGTGCCAGCAGTGAAGTCAGCGTAGGGACAGGGAAATACGAGCAGTACTTC.

A single count supports this clone. V gene TRBV5-6 combines with J gene TRBJ2-3; 7 nucleotides line up with TRBD1. The CDR3 consists of 15 residues. With V trimmed by 0 bases and J by 2 bases, 3 bases remained unmatched. CDR1 and CDR2 (germline): SGHDT, YYEEEE. The CDR3 here is CASSLVQGDTDTQYF. The CDR3 nucleotides are TGTGCCAGCAGCTTGGTTCAGGGGGACACAGATACGCAGTATTTT.

This sequence joins TRBV18 and TRBJ1-2; D is undetermined. The V and J ends lost 5 bases and 0 bases respectively, with 10 bases between them. This CDR3 comprises 14 residues. The germline V gene has CDR1 KGHSH and CDR2 LQKENI. The chain's CDR3 is CASSGRISNYGYTF. The DNA of the CDR3 is TGTGCCAGCTCAGGGAGAATCTCTAACTATGGCTACACCTTC.

This CDR3 reads CASKYRGRWNQPQHF. The CDR3, as DNA: TGTGCCAGCAAATACAGGGGGCGGTGGAATCAGCCCCAGCATTTT. The rearrangement joins TRBV27 to TRBJ1-5, with 9 nucleotides matching TRBD1. CDR3 size: 15 residues. Germline assignment: CDR1 MNHEY and CDR2 SMNVEV (reference sequence). Trimming cost V 7 bases and J 4 bases; bases outside gene matches: 8.

The chain links TRBV5-5 to TRBJ2-1; D is unclear. The CDR3 covers 14 residues. Trimming took 0 bases from V and 5 from J, leaving 9 bases between them. CDR1 is SGHKS and CDR2 is YYEKEE in the germline V gene (reference sequence). This CDR3 is CASSLDGGDNEQFF. CDR3 coding DNA: TGTGCCAGCAGCTTGGACGGCGGCGACAATGAGCAGTTCTTC.

This chain uses TRBV11-2 with TRBJ2-7, with 7 bases identical to TRBD2. CDR1 is SGHAT and CDR2 is FQNNGV in the germline V gene. This CDR3 region has 15 residues. With 4 bases clipped from V and 2 bases from J, the junction kept 8 bases outside the gene matches. CDR3 loop: CASSSGLADPYEQYF. The CDR3 DNA reads as TGTGCCAGCAGCTCCGGCCTAGCGGACCCCTACGAGCAGTACTTC.

The CDR3 spells CASRTSGIIDTQYF. Here the CDR3 DNA reads TGTGCCAGCAGGACTAGCGGGATAATAGATACGCAGTATTTT. V gene TRBV2 combines with J gene TRBJ2-3, with 11 bases lining up with TRBD2. The CDR3 covers 14 residues. V lost 6 bases and J lost 5; bases outside the gene matches: 4. CDR1 and CDR2 (germline): SNHLY, FYNNEI.

The chain recombines TRBV19 with TRBJ1-2; D unresolved. Germline values: CDR1 LNHDA, CDR2 SQIVND (reference sequence). The CDR3 covers 16 residues. V gave up 1 base and J gave up 4 bases, with 16 bases separating them. The CDR3 bases are TGTGCCAGTAGTATAGGCGGGATATACGGAATCTATGGCTACACCTTC. This encodes CASSIGGIYGIYGYTF.

The chain carries TRBV5-4 and TRBJ1-2; D gene ambiguous. Germline CDR1 and CDR2: SGHNT and YYREEE (reference sequence). V was clipped by 10 bases and J by 2 bases, with 18 bases between them. This CDR3 has 14 amino acids. The CDR3 sequence: CAVAEGGWNYGYTF. DNA for the CDR3: TGTGCCGTCGCAGAGGGAGGTTGGAACTATGGCTACACCTTC.

The chain has TRBV5-6 and TRBJ1-4; D is unresolved. Per the germline V gene, CDR1 is SGHDT and CDR2 is YYEEEE. This CDR3 region has 14 residues. Trimming shortened V by 1 base and J by 8 bases, and 12 bases separated the two germline ends. The CDR3 protein is CASSLLGGSEKLFF. As DNA, the CDR3 is TGTGCCAGCAGCTTGTTGGGTGGGTCCGAAAAACTGTTTTTT.

The V call is TRBV6-5, the J call TRBJ1-1; no clear D. Looked up from germline, CDR1 is MNHEY and CDR2 is SVGAGI. Trimming stripped 4 bases from V and 1 base from J, with 13 bases between. The CDR3 runs to 15 residues. CDR3 in amino acids: CASSWAREGNTEAFF. CDR3 DNA: TGTGCCAGCAGTTGGGCTCGGGAGGGGAACACTGAAGCTTTCTTT.

The chain carries TRBV5-1 and TRBJ1-4; D is possibly TRBD1 (6 bases). CDR1 and CDR2 (germline): SGHRS, YFSETQ. Between the trimmed V and J ends, which lost 4 bases and 7 bases, there was a span of 20 bases. The CDR3 covers 16 residues. This CDR3 is CASSPAPGGGGEKLFF. The CDR3 nucleotides are TGCGCCAGCAGCCCTGCCCCGGGTGGGGGCGGTGAAAAACTGTTTTTT.

This clone was found a few times. The V call is TRBV7-2, the J call TRBJ1-2, with TRBD1 matching over 7 bases. The V and J ends lost 3 bases and 8 bases, in that order; junction bases with no gene match: 6. Germline CDR1 and CDR2: SGHTA and FQGNSA. The CDR3 runs 13 residues. The DNA for the CDR3 is TGTGCCAGCAGCTTCCCAGGGGGAAACGGCTACACCTTC. Translated: CASSFPGGNGYTF.

This rearrangement joins TRBV7-8 to TRBJ1-1; D uncertain. Trimming took 2 bases from V and 1 from J, leaving 11 bases between them. CDR3 size: 15 residues. In germline, CDR1 is SGHVS, CDR2 FQNEAQ. CDR3 protein: CASSLLGPRNTEAFF. CDR3 DNA sequence: TGTGCCAGCAGCTTATTAGGTCCCAGGAACACTGAAGCTTTCTTT.

The chain employs TRBV7-8 and TRBJ2-3; 10 bases fit TRBD1. Germline V gives CDR1 SGHVS, CDR2 FQNEAQ. J was trimmed by 3 bases and V by 7 bases; bases with no gene match: 7. The CDR3 covers 15 residues. This CDR3 reads CASTGRDRGTDTQYF. In DNA, the CDR3 is TGTGCCAGCACGGGAAGGGACAGGGGTACAGATACGCAGTATTTT.

This clone was seen a single time. The junction does not match germline at one end; this may be a read error. This sequence joins TRBV5-1 and TRBJ2-7; no clear D. Germline CDR1 SGHRS, CDR2 YFSETQ. This CDR3 comprises 14 residues. CDR3 DNA sequence: TGCGCCAGCAGCTTGCGGAACCCCTCCGACGAGCAGTACTTC. Translation: CASSLRNPSDEQYF.

The chain joins TRBV5-6 to TRBJ2-5; 11 bases fit TRBD1. The CDR3 is 16 residues long. With 4 bases clipped from V and 3 bases from J, the junction kept 8 bases outside the gene matches. The germline gives CDR1 SGHDT, CDR2 YYEEEE. The CDR3 DNA reads as TGTGCCAGCAGCATCCGGGACAGGGGGGGTGAAGAGACCCAGTACTTC. It is translated as CASSIRDRGGEETQYF.

This chain connects TRBV10-1 to TRBJ2-2, with D perhaps TRBD1 (5 bases). The CDR3 has 16 residues. CDR1 is WNHNN, CDR2 SYGVQD, per germline (reference sequence). V was shortened by 2 bases and J by 5 bases, with 15 bases between the two germline ends. The CDR3 loop reads CASSEPQGGRTGELFF. DNA of the CDR3: TGCGCCAGCAGTGAGCCTCAGGGTGGAAGGACCGGGGAGCTGTTTTTT.